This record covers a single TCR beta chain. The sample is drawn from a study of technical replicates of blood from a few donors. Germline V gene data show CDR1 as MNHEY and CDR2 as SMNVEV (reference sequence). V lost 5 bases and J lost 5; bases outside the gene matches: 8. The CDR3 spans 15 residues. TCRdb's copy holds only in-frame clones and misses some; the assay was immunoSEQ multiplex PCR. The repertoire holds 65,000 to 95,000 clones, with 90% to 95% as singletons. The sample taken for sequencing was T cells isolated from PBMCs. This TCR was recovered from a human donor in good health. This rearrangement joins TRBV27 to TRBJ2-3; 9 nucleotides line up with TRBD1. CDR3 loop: CASSPLMGQGDTQYF. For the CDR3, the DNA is TGTGCCAGCAGTCCCCTTATGGGACAGGGAGATACGCAGTATTTT.